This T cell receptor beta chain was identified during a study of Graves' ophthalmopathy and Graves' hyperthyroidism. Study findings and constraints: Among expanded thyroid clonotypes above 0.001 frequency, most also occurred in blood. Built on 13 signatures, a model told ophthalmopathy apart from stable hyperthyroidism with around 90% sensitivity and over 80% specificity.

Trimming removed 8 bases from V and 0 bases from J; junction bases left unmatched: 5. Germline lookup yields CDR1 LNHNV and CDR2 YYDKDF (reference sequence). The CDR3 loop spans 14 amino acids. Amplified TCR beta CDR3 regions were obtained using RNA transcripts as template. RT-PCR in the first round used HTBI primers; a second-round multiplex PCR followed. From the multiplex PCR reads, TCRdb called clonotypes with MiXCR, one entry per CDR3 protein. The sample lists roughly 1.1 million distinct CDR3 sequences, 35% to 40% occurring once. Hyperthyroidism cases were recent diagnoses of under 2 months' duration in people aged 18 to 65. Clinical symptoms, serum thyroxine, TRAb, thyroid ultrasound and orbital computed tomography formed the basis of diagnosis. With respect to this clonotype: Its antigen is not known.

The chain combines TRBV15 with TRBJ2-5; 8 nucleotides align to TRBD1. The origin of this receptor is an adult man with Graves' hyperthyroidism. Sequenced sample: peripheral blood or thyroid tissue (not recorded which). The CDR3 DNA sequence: TGTGCCACCCAGGACAGGGACTACCAAGAGACCCAGTACTTC. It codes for CATQDRDYQETQYF.